This T cell receptor beta chain was recovered during a study of cytomegalovirus exposure and HLA in healthy donors. V gave up 5 bases and J gave up 5 bases; unmatched junction bases: 4. The length of the CDR3 is 13 residues. Germline CDR1 MNHEY, CDR2 SMNVEV (reference sequence). PCR was performed using 60 Vbeta and 13 Jbeta primers. Sequencing used immunoSEQ multiplex PCR; TCRdb keeps in-frame clones, though not all of them. This table has 250,000 to 300,000 clones, 70% to 90% appearing once. This sequence was found in a woman aged 40 to 50 in good health and CMV-seropositive. The rearrangement joins TRBV27 to TRBJ1-1, with 8 nucleotides matching TRBD1. Input material: PBMCs. CDR3 in amino acids: CASSRTGGTEAFF. The CDR3 bases are TGTGCCAGCAGTCGTACAGGGGGGACTGAAGCTTTCTTT.